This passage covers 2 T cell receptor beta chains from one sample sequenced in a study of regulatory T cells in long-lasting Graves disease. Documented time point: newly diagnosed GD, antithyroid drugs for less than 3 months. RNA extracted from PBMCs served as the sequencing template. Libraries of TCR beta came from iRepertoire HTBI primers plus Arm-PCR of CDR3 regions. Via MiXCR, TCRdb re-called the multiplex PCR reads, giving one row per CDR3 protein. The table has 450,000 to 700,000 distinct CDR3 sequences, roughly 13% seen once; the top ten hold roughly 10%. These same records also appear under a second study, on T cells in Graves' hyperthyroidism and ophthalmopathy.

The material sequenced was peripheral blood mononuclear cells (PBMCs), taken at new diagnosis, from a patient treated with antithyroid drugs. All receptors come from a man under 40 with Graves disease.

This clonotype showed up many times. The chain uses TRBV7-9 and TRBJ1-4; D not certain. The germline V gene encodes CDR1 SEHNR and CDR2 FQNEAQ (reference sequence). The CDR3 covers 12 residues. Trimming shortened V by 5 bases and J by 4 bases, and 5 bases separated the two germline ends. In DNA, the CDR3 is TGTGCCAGCAGCCCCTTTAATGAAAAACTGTTTTTT. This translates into CASSPFNEKLFF. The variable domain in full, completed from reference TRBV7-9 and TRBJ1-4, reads DTGVSQNPRHKITKRGQNVTFRCDPISEHNRLYWYRQTLGQGPEFLTYFQNEAQLEKSRLLSDRFSAERPKGSFSTLEIQRTEQGDSAMYLCASSPFNEKLFFGSGTQLSVL.

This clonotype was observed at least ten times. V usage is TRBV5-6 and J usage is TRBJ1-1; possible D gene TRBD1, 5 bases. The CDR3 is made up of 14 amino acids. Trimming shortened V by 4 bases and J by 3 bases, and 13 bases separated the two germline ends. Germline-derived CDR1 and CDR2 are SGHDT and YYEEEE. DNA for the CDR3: TGTGCCAGCAGCGTTAATCCAGGGTACACTGAAGCTTTCTTT. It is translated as CASSVNPGYTEAFF. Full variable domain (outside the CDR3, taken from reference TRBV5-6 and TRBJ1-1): DAGVTQSPTHLIKTRGQQVTLRCSPKSGHDTVSWYQQALGQGPQFIFQYYEEEERQRGNFPDRFSGHQFPNYSSELNVNALLLGDSALYLCASSVNPGYTEAFFGQGTRLTVV.